A single sample gave rise to the 19 T cell receptor beta chains below, sequenced in a study of blood T cell repertoires in COVID-19 (dated by TCRdb to the early 2020s). Library method: the immunoSEQ multiplex PCR assay. Not all clones reach the TCRdb copy of this immuneACCESS table, which keeps in-frame sequences only. Checked studies attribute under half of the gap to unresolved V genes and leave the rest unexplained. Here the sample has more than 300,000 clones; 85% to 90% occur a single time. The biggest ten clones account for 1.5% to 2% of the sample. Input material: peripheral blood. These receptors came from a woman aged 25 to 45 with COVID-19, enrolled during active disease.

CDR3 region: CASRTDRRLNTEAFF. In nucleotides, the CDR3 is TGTGCCAGCAGGACAGACAGGCGATTGAACACTGAAGCTTTCTTT. The rearrangement uses TRBV6-5 and TRBJ1-1; D is perhaps TRBD1 (6 bases). Germline lookup yields CDR1 MNHEY and CDR2 SVGAGI. V dropped 6 bases and J dropped 0 bases, with 14 bases sitting between them. The CDR3 length is 15 residues.

This chain joins TRBV28 and TRBJ2-7; no firm D call. The CDR3 contains 15 residues. The V and J ends lost 5 bases and 3 bases respectively, with 17 bases between them. From germline, CDR1 is MDHEN and CDR2 SYDVKM. CDR3 nucleotides: TGTGCCAGCAGTGCACGCCTAAGGAGTGTCTACGAGCAGTACTTC. Protein product: CASSARLRSVYEQYF.

CDR3 DNA sequence: TGTGCCAGCAGCCCTCAGGGCTACGAGCAGTACGTC. Translating gives CASSPQGYEQYV. The V and J genes are TRBV6-6 and TRBJ2-7; TRBD1 is a possible D gene (5 bases). V lost 6 bases and J 3 bases, leaving 9 bases between the germline ends. The CDR3 length is 12 residues. Germline CDR1 is MNHNY and CDR2 is SVGAGI (reference sequence).

This clone has a handful of counts. This chain uses TRBV6-5 with TRBJ1-4; D remains unclear. CDR1 and CDR2 from the germline V gene are MNHEY and SVGAGI. CDR3 length: 13 residues. The V and J ends lost 2 bases and 11 bases respectively, with 12 bases between them. CDR3 sequence (DNA): TGTGCCAGCAGTTACGCCAGAAGGGAGAAACTGTTTTTT. Amino acid sequence: CASSYARREKLFF.

V and J are TRBV27 and TRBJ1-5; D might be TRBD1 (6 bases). The CDR3 covers 14 residues. V gave up 5 bases and J gave up 12 bases, with 20 bases separating them. The germline V gene encodes CDR1 MNHEY and CDR2 SMNVEV (reference sequence). The CDR3 here is CASSPTRGEGIQHF. DNA of the CDR3: TGTGCCAGCAGTCCCACAAGGGGGGAGGGGATCCAGCATTTT.

The chain carries TRBV3-1 (or the pseudogene TRBV3-2) and TRBJ2-5; D is uncertain. Trimming shortened V by 4 bases and J by 0 bases, and 3 bases separated the two germline ends. CDR3 length equals 12 residues. Germline lookup yields CDR1 LGHDT and CDR2 YNNKEL (reference sequence). CDR3 residues: CASSPYQETQYF. The CDR3 coding sequence is TGTGCCAGCAGCCCATACCAAGAGACCCAGTACTTC.

The rearrangement links TRBV7-2 to TRBJ2-5; tentative D call: TRBD2 (5 bases). V was trimmed by 4 bases and J by 1 base, leaving 10 bases between them. The germline gives CDR1 SGHTA, CDR2 FQGNSA. This CDR3 comprises 14 residues. The CDR3 sequence is CASSSPGSQETQYF. The CDR3 DNA is TGTGCCAGCAGCTCCCCGGGGTCCCAAGAGACCCAGTACTTC. The full variable domain, rest sourced from reference TRBV7-2 and TRBJ2-5, is GAGVSQSPSNKVTEKGKDVELRCDPISGHTALYWYRQSLGQGLEFLIYFQGNSAPDKSGLPSDRFSAERTGGSVSTLTIQRTQQEDSAVYLCASSSPGSQETQYFGPGTRLLVL.

This clone came up once. The J gene is TRBJ2-7, the V gene TRBV3-1 (or the pseudogene TRBV3-2); a possible D gene is TRBD1 (6 bases). The germline V and J ends were trimmed by 3 bases and 5 bases, with 14 bases remaining between them. Germline lookup yields CDR1 LGHDT and CDR2 YNNKEL (reference sequence). This CDR3 has 14 residues. In DNA, the CDR3 is TGTGCCAGCAGCCAGAACCAGGGGTCCGACGAGCAGTACGTC. Amino acids: CASSQNQGSDEQYV.

V is TRBV6-1 and J is TRBJ2-1; 12 bases fit TRBD2. The V segment lost 3 bases and the J segment 9 bases; nucleotides outside the gene matches: 9. CDR1 and CDR2 (germline): MNHNS, SASEGT. CDR3 size: 16 residues. CDR3 DNA sequence: TGTGCCAGCAGTGACGATCTAGCGGGGGGGGCCGGTGAGCAGTTCTTC. This encodes CASSDDLAGGAGEQFF.

This clone was observed once. The CDR3 loop is CAWSVSGSTGELFF. For the CDR3, the DNA is TGTGCCTGGAGTGTATCAGGGTCCACCGGGGAGCTGTTTTTT. The chain carries TRBV30 and TRBJ2-2, with a weak D call TRBD1 (5 bases). Per germline, CDR1 GTSNPN and CDR2 SVGIG (reference sequence). This CDR3 comprises 14 residues. The V gene lost 0 bases and the J gene lost 4 bases, with 9 bases spanning the gap. The full variable domain, its missing parts supplied by reference TRBV30 and TRBJ2-2, is SQTIHQWPATLVQPVGSPLSLECTVEGTSNPNLYWYRQAAGRGLQLLFYSVGIGQISSEVPQNLSASRPQDRQFILSSKKLLLSDSGFYLCAWSVSGSTGELFFGEGSRLTVL.

This chain uses TRBV7-2 with TRBJ2-7, with a possible D match to TRBD1 (5 bases). Trimming cost V 1 base and J 3 bases, with 13 bases left between them. CDR3 length: 15 amino acids. CDR1 and CDR2 from the germline V gene are SGHTA and FQGNSA. The CDR3 region is CASSLGAGKNYEQYV. Written as DNA, the CDR3 is TGTGCCAGCAGCTTAGGGGCAGGGAAAAACTACGAGCAGTACGTC.

J is TRBJ1-1 and V is TRBV4-1, with TRBD1 identical over 7 bases. The CDR3 runs to 16 residues. CDR1 is MGHRA and CDR2 is YSYEKL in the germline V gene. After removal of 1 base from V and 7 bases from J, the junction contained 12 bases not matched to a gene. The CDR3 spells CASSQALRTGVFEAFF. CDR3 DNA: TGCGCCAGCAGCCAAGCTCTCAGGACAGGAGTCTTTGAAGCTTTCTTT.

The chain couples TRBV6-2 or TRBV6-3 to TRBJ2-4, with 11 bases lining up with TRBD2. Germline loops: CDR1 MNHEY, CDR2 SVGEGT. V shed 1 base, J shed 6 bases, and the junction held 5 bases outside the gene matches. This CDR3 is 16 amino acids long. The CDR3 loop is CASSYYTSGGRNIQYF. The DNA for the CDR3 is TGTGCCAGCAGTTACTACACTAGCGGGGGACGAAACATTCAGTACTTC.

V and J are TRBV5-1 and TRBJ2-1, with a possible D match to TRBD2 (5 bases). V was trimmed by 0 bases and J by 9 bases, leaving 13 bases between them. The CDR3 is made up of 14 amino acids. Per germline, CDR1 SGHRS and CDR2 YFSETQ. CDR3 loop: CASSLGAAGGEQFF. CDR3 coding DNA: TGCGCCAGCAGCTTGGGGGCCGCTGGAGGTGAGCAGTTCTTC.

Only one count was recorded for this clone. This chain uses TRBV11-2 with TRBJ2-4, with a possible D match to TRBD1 (6 bases). This CDR3 contains 13 residues. Germline loops: CDR1 SGHAT, CDR2 FQNNGV. V lost 1 base and J lost 5, with 6 bases in between. This CDR3 reads CASSLGTENIQYF. CDR3 coding DNA: TGTGCCAGCAGCTTAGGGACAGAAAACATTCAGTACTTC.

This chain links TRBV28 with TRBJ1-2; TRBD1 agrees at 10 bases. The CDR3 is made up of 13 amino acids. V lost 6 bases to trimming and J lost 8 bases; unmatched junction nucleotides: 6. Per germline, CDR1 MDHEN and CDR2 SYDVKM. The CDR3 region has the DNA TGTGCCAGCAGGGAGGACAGGGGGGAGGGCTACACCTTC. It translates to CASREDRGEGYTF.

The chain is built from TRBV18 and TRBJ1-1; 7 bases match TRBD1. The CDR3 is 15 residues long. Per germline, CDR1 KGHSH and CDR2 LQKENI. The junction had 6 bases not matched to a gene; V was cut back by 2 bases and J by 3 bases. CDR3 in amino acids: CASSPLTGTDTEAFF. In nucleotides, the CDR3 is TGTGCCAGCTCACCATTGACAGGGACCGACACTGAAGCTTTCTTT.

J is TRBJ1-1 and V is TRBV5-1; D gene uncertain. CDR3 length: 11 residues. Germline CDR1 SGHRS, CDR2 YFSETQ. Trimming removed 0 bases at V and 10 bases at J, with 7 bases between. CDR3 nucleotides: TGCGCCAGCAGCTTGGAAGGGAGAGCTTTCTTT. Translation: CASSLEGRAFF.

This chain joins TRBV6-5 and TRBJ2-2; no definite D call. CDR3 length equals 13 residues. V was trimmed by 0 bases and J by 5 bases, leaving 4 bases between them. Germline V gives CDR1 MNHEY, CDR2 SVGAGI. The DNA of the CDR3 is TGTGCCAGCAGTTACTCCGGGACCGGGGAGCTGTTTTTT. Its protein is CASSYSGTGELFF.